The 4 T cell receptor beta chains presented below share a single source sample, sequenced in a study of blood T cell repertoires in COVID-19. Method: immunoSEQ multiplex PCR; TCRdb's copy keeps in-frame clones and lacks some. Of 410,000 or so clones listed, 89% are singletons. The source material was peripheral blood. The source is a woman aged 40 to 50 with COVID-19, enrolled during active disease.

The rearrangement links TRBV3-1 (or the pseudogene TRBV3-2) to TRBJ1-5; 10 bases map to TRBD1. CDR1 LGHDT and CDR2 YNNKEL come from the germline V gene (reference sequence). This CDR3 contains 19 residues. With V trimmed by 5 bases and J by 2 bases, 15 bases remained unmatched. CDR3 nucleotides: TGTGCCAGCAGCAAACGGGGACAGGGGAAATATTTAGGCAATCAGCCCCAGCATTTT. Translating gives CASSKRGQGKYLGNQPQHF.

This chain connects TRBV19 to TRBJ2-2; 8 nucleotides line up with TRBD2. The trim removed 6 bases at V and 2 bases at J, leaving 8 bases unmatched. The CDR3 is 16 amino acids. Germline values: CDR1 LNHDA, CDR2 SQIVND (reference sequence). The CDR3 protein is CASRTGAGGNTGELFF. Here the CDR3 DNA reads TGTGCCAGTAGGACTGGGGCGGGAGGAAACACCGGGGAGCTGTTTTTT.

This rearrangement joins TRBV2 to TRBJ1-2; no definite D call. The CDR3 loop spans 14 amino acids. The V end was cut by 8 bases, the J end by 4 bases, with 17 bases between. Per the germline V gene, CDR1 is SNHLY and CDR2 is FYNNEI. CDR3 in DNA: TGTGCCAGCTCCAGCCTCCAGGCCGCCTATGGCTACACCTTC. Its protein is CASSSLQAAYGYTF.

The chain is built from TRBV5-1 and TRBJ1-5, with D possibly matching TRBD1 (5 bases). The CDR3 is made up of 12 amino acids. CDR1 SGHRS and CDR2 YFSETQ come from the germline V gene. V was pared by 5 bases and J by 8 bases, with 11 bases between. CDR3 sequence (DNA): TGCGCCAGCAGAAACCCGGGGGAGCCCCAGCATTTT. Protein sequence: CASRNPGEPQHF. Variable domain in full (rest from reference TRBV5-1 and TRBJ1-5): KAGVTQTPRYLIKTRGQQVTLSCSPISGHRSVSWYQQTPGQGLQFLFEYFSETQRNKGNFPGRFSGRQFSNSRSEMNVSTLELGDSALYLCASRNPGEPQHFGDGTRLSIL.